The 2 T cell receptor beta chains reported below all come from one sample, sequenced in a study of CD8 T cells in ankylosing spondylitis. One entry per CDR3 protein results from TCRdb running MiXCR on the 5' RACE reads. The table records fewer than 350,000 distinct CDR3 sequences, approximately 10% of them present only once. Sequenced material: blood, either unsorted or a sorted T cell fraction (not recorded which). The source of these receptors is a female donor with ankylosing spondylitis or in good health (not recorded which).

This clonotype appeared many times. CDR3 coding DNA: TGCAGTGTTTACGGTGGTTCAGATACGCAGTATTTT. Translating gives CSVYGGSDTQYF. V usage is TRBV20-1 and J usage is TRBJ2-3, with unresolved D. This CDR3 spans 12 amino acids. V was cut by 7 bases and J by 4 bases, with 12 bases left in between. Germline loops: CDR1 DFQATT, CDR2 SNEGSKA (reference sequence).

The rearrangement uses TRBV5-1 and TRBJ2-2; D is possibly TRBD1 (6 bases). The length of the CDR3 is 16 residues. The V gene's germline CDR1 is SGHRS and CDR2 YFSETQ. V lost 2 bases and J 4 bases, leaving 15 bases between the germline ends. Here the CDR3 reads CASSFIIDRPTGELFF. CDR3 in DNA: TGCGCCAGCAGCTTTATCATAGACAGGCCCACCGGGGAGCTGTTTTTT.